These 22 T cell receptor beta chains were all obtained from the same sample, sequenced in a study of graft-versus-host responses after intestinal transplantation. Assay: immunoSEQ multiplex PCR; the TCRdb copy retains only in-frame clones and omits some. Of roughly 15,000 clones listed, around three quarters are singletons. Tissue from the graft was processed to free its intraepithelial and lamina propria lymphocytes. The sample was ileum tissue, taken roughly 460 days after intestinal transplant. The source of these receptors is a human patient who received an intestinal transplant, so some T cells may come from the graft donor.

This rearrangement joins TRBV6-1 to TRBJ2-5; D is tentatively TRBD1 or TRBD2 (5 bases each). Germline CDR1 is MNHNS and CDR2 is SASEGT. The CDR3 extends over 13 amino acids. The V end was cut by 10 bases, the J end by 7 bases, with 19 bases between. The CDR3 protein is CAIQGTGRGTQYF. Written as DNA, the CDR3 is TGTGCCATCCAGGGTACCGGACGGGGGACCCAGTACTTC.

V is TRBV27 and J is TRBJ2-2, with D unclear. Germline V gene data show CDR1 as MNHEY and CDR2 as SMNVEV (reference sequence). This CDR3 is 12 amino acids long. V lost 5 bases to trimming and J lost 8 bases, with 9 bases between them. The chain's CDR3 is CASSPLAGELFF. The CDR3 DNA reads as TGTGCCAGCAGTCCCCTTGCGGGGGAGCTGTTTTTT.

The V gene is TRBV11-1, the J gene TRBJ2-3; the D gene could be TRBD1 or TRBD2 (5 bases each). Looked up from germline, CDR1 is SGHAT and CDR2 is FQDESV (reference sequence). Deletions cut 1 base from V and 4 bases from J, with 15 bases between. The CDR3 spans 16 residues. In DNA, the CDR3 is TGTGCCAGCAGCTTAGTCAGAGGGGCCCCGGCAGATACGCAGTATTTT. Translation: CASSLVRGAPADTQYF.

The chain uses TRBV19 and TRBJ1-2; TRBD1 matches 7 bases. Germline CDR1 LNHDA, CDR2 SQIVND (reference sequence). The CDR3 length is 14 residues. The ends lost 3 bases at V and 5 bases at J; junction bases unmatched: 6. CDR3 loop: CASSILRGGYGYTF. The CDR3 nucleotides read TGTGCCAGTAGTATCCTCAGGGGGGGATATGGCTACACCTTC.

This clone was counted a few times. The chain combines TRBV9 with TRBJ2-7; 7 nucleotides agree with TRBD1. Germline V gives CDR1 SGDLS, CDR2 YYNGEE. The V segment lost 4 bases and the J segment 2 bases; nucleotides outside the gene matches: 6. This CDR3 contains 14 residues. The CDR3 region has the DNA TGTGCCAGCAGCCTTACAGGGGACCCCTACGAGCAGTACTTC. Translating gives CASSLTGDPYEQYF.

The chain carries TRBV7-2 and TRBJ2-7; TRBD2 agrees at 9 bases. The CDR3 length is 15 residues. CDR1 SGHTA and CDR2 FQGNSA come from the germline V gene. V was clipped by 5 bases and J by 1 base; unmatched bases: 6. CDR3 coding DNA: TGTGCCAGCAGCACAGGACTAGCGATATCCTACGAGCAGTACTTC. It specifies CASSTGLAISYEQYF. The entire variable domain, with the rest obtained from reference TRBV7-2 and TRBJ2-7, is as follows: GAGVSQSPSNKVTEKGKDVELRCDPISGHTALYWYRQSLGQGLEFLIYFQGNSAPDKSGLPSDRFSAERTGGSVSTLTIQRTQQEDSAVYLCASSTGLAISYEQYFGPGTRLTVT.

This chain links TRBV9 with TRBJ1-1; tentatively, D is TRBD1 (6 bases). V lost 0 bases, J lost 4 bases, and 13 bases lay in between. Germline CDR1 and CDR2: SGDLS and YYNGEE. The CDR3 has 15 residues. The DNA for the CDR3 is TGTGCCAGCAGCGTAGCTGGGGGCGAGAGCACTGAAGCTTTCTTT. Residues: CASSVAGGESTEAFF.

This clone was seen only a few times. The CDR3 DNA reads as TGTGCCAGTAGTATCGGGGTTCTCGATGGCTACACCTTC. Translation gives CASSIGVLDGYTF. V usage is TRBV19 and J usage is TRBJ1-2; no reliable D call. This CDR3 has 13 residues. Deletions cut 3 bases from V and 6 bases from J, with 11 bases between. The V gene's germline CDR1 is LNHDA and CDR2 SQIVND (reference sequence).

This clone was counted a few times. This chain links TRBV6-5 with TRBJ1-1; D is undetermined. Per the germline V gene, CDR1 is MNHEY and CDR2 is SVGAGI. The CDR3 is 11 residues long. V lost 8 bases and J 13 bases, leaving 17 bases between the germline ends. The chain's CDR3 is CASLAGPWVFF. The CDR3 DNA sequence: TGTGCCAGCCTGGCAGGTCCCTGGGTTTTCTTT.

This chain joins TRBV19 and TRBJ2-2; TRBD2 agrees at 12 bases. Per germline, CDR1 LNHDA and CDR2 SQIVND (reference sequence). Unmatched junction bases numbered 5, after V lost 6 bases and J lost 9 bases. The length of the CDR3 is 14 residues. CDR3 in DNA: TGTGCCAGTAGACAACTAGCGGGGGGCCGGGAGCTGTTTTTT. Translation gives CASRQLAGGRELFF.

Here the CDR3 DNA reads TGCGCCAGCAGCCCCCGGGACAGCAGGGGAGAGACCCAGTACTTC. Its protein product is CASSPRDSRGETQYF. V usage is TRBV5-1 and J usage is TRBJ2-7, with TRBD1 matching 7 bases. The end of the DNA is better explained by TRBJ2-5, so the J call may be wrong. The CDR3 has 15 residues. In germline, CDR1 is SGHRS, CDR2 YFSETQ.

This chain uses TRBV6-1 with TRBJ1-3, with no clear D. CDR3 length: 11 amino acids. Deletions cut 0 bases from V and 7 bases from J, with 1 base between. The germline gives CDR1 MNHNS, CDR2 SASEGT. The CDR3 protein is CASSEANTIYF. As DNA, the CDR3 is TGTGCCAGCAGTGAAGCCAACACCATATATTTT.

The chain joins TRBV6-6 to TRBJ2-3; weak D call: TRBD1 (6 bases). The V end was cut by 6 bases, the J end by 8 bases, with 18 bases between. The CDR3 is 14 residues long. CDR1 and CDR2 from the germline V gene are MNHNY and SVGAGI (reference sequence). As DNA, the CDR3 is TGTGCCAGCAGCCCCCGGGACACCAGCGGTACGCAGTATTTT. Translating it yields CASSPRDTSGTQYF.

The V gene is TRBV5-1, the J gene TRBJ2-5; D is perhaps TRBD2 (6 bases). V was pared by 2 bases and J by 11 bases, with 16 bases between. This CDR3 has 13 residues. Germline lookup yields CDR1 SGHRS and CDR2 YFSETQ. CDR3 nucleotides: TGCGCCAGCAGCTTCGGCGGGGCGGGTGAGCAGTACTTC. It yields the protein CASSFGGAGEQYF.

V gene TRBV2 combines with J gene TRBJ2-1; 10 positions agree with TRBD1. There are 16 residues in the CDR3. V lost 6 bases to trimming and J lost 5 bases; unmatched junction nucleotides: 10. Germline V CDR1 and CDR2: SNHLY, FYNNEI. In DNA, the CDR3 is TGTGCCAGCAGCTTACACCGGGACAGGGGTAACAATGAGCAGTTCTTC. The encoded protein is CASSLHRDRGNNEQFF. The whole variable domain, filled in from reference TRBV2 and TRBJ2-1, reads EPEVTQTPSHQVTQMGQEVILRCVPISNHLYFYWYRQILGQKVEFLVSFYNNEISEKSEIFDDQFSVERPDGSNFTLKIRSTKLEDSAMYFCASSLHRDRGNNEQFFGPGTRLTVL.

The V gene is TRBV5-1, the J gene TRBJ1-6; maybe TRBD1 (5 bases). The CDR3 spans 18 residues. Germline CDR1 SGHRS, CDR2 YFSETQ. With 4 bases removed from V and 0 bases from J, the gap between germline ends came to 17 bases. CDR3 DNA: TGCGCCAGCAGCCTATCGGGGCCTACGAGCTCCTATAATTCACCCCTCCACTTT. Encoded protein: CASSLSGPTSSYNSPLHF.

This clone was counted a single time. The chain uses TRBV7-2 and TRBJ2-2, with 9 bases aligning to TRBD2. This CDR3 contains 15 residues. Germline V CDR1 and CDR2: SGHTA, FQGNSA. J was trimmed by 6 bases and V by 3 bases; bases with no gene match: 5. The CDR3 DNA is TGTGCCAGCAGCTTTTTAGCGGGGGAGGCCGGGGAGCTGTTTTTT. Its protein product is CASSFLAGEAGELFF.

This chain connects TRBV19 to TRBJ2-1, with 7 bases aligning to TRBD2. This CDR3 is built from 13 residues. Germline CDR1 and CDR2: LNHDA and SQIVND (reference sequence). The J segment lost 7 bases and the V segment lost 2 bases, leaving 2 bases of the junction unmatched. The CDR3 bases are TGTGCCAGTAGTATAATGGGAGGGAATGAGCAGTTCTTC. Its translation: CASSIMGGNEQFF.

The CDR3 DNA reads as TGTGCCAGCAGCTTAGGCAGTCTTCGGGGGACAGGTCGGTATGGCTACACCTTC. It yields the protein CASSLGSLRGTGRYGYTF. The chain links TRBV13 to TRBJ1-2; TRBD1 matches 8 bases. Germline values: CDR1 PRHDT, CDR2 FYEKMQ (reference sequence). The CDR3 is 18 residues long. V was clipped by 0 bases and J by 5 bases; unmatched bases: 14.

V and J are TRBV12-5 and TRBJ2-7, with D perhaps TRBD1 or TRBD2 (5 bases each). Looked up from germline, CDR1 is LGHNT and CDR2 is FRNRAP. The CDR3 sequence is 14 residues long. Between the trimmed V and J ends, which lost 4 bases and 0 bases, there was a span of 10 bases. The DNA for the CDR3 is TGTGCTAGTGGTTGGGGGTCCAGCTCCTACGAGCAGTACTTC. It codes for CASGWGSSSYEQYF. The full variable domain, with the rest looked up from reference TRBV12-5 and TRBJ2-7, is DARVTQTPRHKVTEMGQEVTMRCQPILGHNTVFWYRQTMMQGLELLAYFRNRAPLDDSGMPKDRFSAEMPDATLATLKIQPSEPRDSAVYFCASGWGSSSYEQYFGPGTRLTVT.

The chain carries TRBV27 and TRBJ2-3, with D possibly TRBD2 on 5 matching bases. From germline, CDR1 is MNHEY and CDR2 SMNVEV (reference sequence). The V end lost 6 bases, the J end lost 5 bases, and 15 bases lay between the germline ends. The CDR3 spans 14 residues. The CDR3 loop is CASRLARTIDTQYF. Here the CDR3 DNA reads TGTGCCAGCAGGTTAGCGCGAACCATAGATACGCAGTATTTT.

This clone was detected only a few times. The chain links TRBV9 to TRBJ2-7; D uncertain. Between the trimmed V and J ends, which lost 3 bases and 0 bases, there was a span of 7 bases. Germline loops: CDR1 SGDLS, CDR2 YYNGEE. CDR3 size: 13 residues. The CDR3 DNA reads as TGTGCCAGCAGCGCCCACGGCTCCTACGAGCAGTACTTC. Translated, it gives CASSAHGSYEQYF.